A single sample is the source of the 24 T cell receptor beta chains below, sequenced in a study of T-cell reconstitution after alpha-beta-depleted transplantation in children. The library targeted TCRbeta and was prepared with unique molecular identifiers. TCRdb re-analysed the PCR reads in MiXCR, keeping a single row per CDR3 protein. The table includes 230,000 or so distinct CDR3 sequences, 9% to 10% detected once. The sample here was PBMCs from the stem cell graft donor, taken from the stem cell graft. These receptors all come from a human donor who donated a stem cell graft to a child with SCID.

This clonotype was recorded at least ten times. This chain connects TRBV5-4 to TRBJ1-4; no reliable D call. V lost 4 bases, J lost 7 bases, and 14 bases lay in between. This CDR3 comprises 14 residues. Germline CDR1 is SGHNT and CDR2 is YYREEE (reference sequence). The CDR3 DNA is TGTGCCAGCAGCGTCGGGTCACAGAGTGAAAAACTGTTTTTT. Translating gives CASSVGSQSEKLFF.

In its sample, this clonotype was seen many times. The CDR3 sequence is CASSLLGQGARKLFF. The DNA of the CDR3 is TGCGCCAGCAGCTTGCTGGGACAGGGTGCCCGGAAACTGTTTTTT. This sequence joins TRBV5-1 and TRBJ1-4, with 9 bases identical to TRBD1. V trimming: 1 base; J trimming: 11 bases; junction bases outside the gene matches: 9. The CDR3 sequence is 15 residues long. Germline CDR1 and CDR2: SGHRS and YFSETQ. Drawing the rest from reference TRBV5-1 and TRBJ1-4, the complete variable domain is KAGVTQTPRYLIKTRGQQVTLSCSPISGHRSVSWYQQTPGQGLQFLFEYFSETQRNKGNFPGRFSGRQFSNSRSEMNVSTLELGDSALYLCASSLLGQGARKLFFGSGTQLSVL.

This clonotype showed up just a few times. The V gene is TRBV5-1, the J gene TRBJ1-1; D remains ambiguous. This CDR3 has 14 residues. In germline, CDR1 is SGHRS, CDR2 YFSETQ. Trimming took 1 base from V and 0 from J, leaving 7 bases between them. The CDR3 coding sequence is TGCGCCAGCAGCTTGTGGCCCATGAACACTGAAGCTTTCTTT. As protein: CASSLWPMNTEAFF.

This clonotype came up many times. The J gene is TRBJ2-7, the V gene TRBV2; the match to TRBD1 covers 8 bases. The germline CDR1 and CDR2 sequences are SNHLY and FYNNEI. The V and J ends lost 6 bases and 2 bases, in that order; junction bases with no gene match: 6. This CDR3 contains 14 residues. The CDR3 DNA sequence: TGTGCCAGCAGAGGGGGGACAGGCCCCTACGAGCAGTACTTC. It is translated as CASRGGTGPYEQYF.

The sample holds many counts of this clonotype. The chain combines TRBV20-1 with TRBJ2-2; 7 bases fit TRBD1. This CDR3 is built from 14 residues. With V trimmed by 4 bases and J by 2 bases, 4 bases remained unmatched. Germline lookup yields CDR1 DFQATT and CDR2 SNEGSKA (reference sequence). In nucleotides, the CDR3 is TGCAGTGCTAAACAGGGGTCCAACACCGGGGAGCTGTTTTTT. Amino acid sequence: CSAKQGSNTGELFF.

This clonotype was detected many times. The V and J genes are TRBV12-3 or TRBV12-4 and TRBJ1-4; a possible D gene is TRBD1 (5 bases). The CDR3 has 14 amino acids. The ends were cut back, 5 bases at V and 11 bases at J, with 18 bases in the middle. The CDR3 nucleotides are TGTGCCAGCAGTCCGGGGGGTGCTCGCGGGAAACTGTTTTTT. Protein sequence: CASSPGGARGKLFF.

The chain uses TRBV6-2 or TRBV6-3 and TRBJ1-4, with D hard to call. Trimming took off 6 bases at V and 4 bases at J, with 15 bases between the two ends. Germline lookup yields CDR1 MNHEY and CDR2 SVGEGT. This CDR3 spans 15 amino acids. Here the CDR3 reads CASSTPAANNEKLFF. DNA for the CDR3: TGTGCCAGCAGCACTCCAGCAGCGAATAATGAAAAACTGTTTTTT.

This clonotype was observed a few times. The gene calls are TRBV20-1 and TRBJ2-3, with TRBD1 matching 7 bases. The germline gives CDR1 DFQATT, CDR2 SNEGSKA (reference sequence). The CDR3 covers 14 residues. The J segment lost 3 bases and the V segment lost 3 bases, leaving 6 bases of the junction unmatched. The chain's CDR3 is CSASYRGGTDTQYF. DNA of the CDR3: TGCAGTGCTAGTTACAGGGGTGGTACAGATACGCAGTATTTT.

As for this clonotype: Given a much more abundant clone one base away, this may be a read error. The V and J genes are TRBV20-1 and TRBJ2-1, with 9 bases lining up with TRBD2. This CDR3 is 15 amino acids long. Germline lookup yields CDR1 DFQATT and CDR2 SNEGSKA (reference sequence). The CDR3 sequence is CSAGDLLAGRTEQFF. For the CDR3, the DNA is TGCAGTGCTGGAGATCTGCTAGCGGGGAGGACCGAGCAGTTCTTC.

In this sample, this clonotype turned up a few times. The CDR3 coding sequence is TGTGCCAGTAGAAGGGGTAACACTGAAGCTTTCTTT. The encoded protein is CASRRGNTEAFF. The rearrangement uses TRBV19 and TRBJ1-1; the D gene is possibly TRBD1 (5 bases). In germline, CDR1 is LNHDA, CDR2 SQIVND (reference sequence). CDR3 length: 12 residues. The V gene lost 6 bases and the J gene lost 2 bases, with 7 bases spanning the gap.

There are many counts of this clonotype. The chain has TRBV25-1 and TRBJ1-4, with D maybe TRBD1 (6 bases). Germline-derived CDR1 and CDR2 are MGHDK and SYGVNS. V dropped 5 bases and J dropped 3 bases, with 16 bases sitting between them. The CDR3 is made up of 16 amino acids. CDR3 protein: CASSRTVGAANEKLFF. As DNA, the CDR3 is TGTGCCAGCAGTAGGACTGTGGGGGCGGCTAATGAAAAACTGTTTTTT.

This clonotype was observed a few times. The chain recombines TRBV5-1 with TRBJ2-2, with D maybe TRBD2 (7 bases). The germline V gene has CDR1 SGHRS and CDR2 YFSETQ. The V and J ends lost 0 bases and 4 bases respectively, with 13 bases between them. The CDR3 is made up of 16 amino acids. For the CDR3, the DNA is TGCGCCAGCAGCTTGGCGGGGGGCAGATCCACCGGGGAGCTGTTTTTT. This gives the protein CASSLAGGRSTGELFF.

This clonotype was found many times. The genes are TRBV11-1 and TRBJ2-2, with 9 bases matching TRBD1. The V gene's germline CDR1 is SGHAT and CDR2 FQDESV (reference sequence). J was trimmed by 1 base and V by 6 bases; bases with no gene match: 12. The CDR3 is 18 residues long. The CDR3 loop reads CASSSKAWDRENTGELFF. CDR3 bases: TGTGCCAGCAGTTCAAAGGCCTGGGACAGGGAGAACACCGGGGAGCTGTTTTTT.

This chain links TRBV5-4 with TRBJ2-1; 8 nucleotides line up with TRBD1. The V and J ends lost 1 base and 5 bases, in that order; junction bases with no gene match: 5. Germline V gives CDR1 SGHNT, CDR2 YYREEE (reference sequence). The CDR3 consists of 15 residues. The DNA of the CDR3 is TGTGCCAGCAGCTTGCAACGGACAGGGAACAATGAGCAGTTCTTC. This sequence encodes CASSLQRTGNNEQFF.

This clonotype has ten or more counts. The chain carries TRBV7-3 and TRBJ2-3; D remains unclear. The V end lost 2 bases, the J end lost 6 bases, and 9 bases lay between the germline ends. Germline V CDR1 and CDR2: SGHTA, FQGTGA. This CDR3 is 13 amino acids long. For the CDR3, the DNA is TGTGCCAGCAGCTTAGAGACTTTGGATACGCAGTATTTT. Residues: CASSLETLDTQYF.

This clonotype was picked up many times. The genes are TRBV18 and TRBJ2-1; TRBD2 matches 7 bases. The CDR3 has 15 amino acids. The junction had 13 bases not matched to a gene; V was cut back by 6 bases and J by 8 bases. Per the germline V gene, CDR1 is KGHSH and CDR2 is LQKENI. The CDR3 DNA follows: TGTGCCAGCTCCCGCGGGGCGGGGGACCTGGATGAGCAGTTCTTC. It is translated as CASSRGAGDLDEQFF.

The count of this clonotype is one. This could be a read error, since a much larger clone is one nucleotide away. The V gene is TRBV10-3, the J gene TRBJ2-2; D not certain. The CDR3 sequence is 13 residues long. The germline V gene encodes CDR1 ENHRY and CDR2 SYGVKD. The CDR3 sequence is CTTRLDRPGELFF. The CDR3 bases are TGTACCACCCGGTTAGATCGCCCCGGGGAGCTGTTTTTT.

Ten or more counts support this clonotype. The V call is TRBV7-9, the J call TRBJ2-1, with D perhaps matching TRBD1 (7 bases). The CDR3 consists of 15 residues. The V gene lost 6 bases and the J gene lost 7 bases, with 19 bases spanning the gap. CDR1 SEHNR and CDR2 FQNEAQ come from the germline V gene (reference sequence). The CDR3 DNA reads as TGTGCCAGCAGGATGCGACAGGGACTTGGGAATGAGCAGTTCTTC. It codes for CASRMRQGLGNEQFF.

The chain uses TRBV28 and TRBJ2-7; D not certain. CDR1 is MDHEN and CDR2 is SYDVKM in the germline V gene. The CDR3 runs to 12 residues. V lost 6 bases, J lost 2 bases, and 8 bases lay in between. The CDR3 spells CASRVGPYEQYF. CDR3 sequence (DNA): TGTGCCAGCAGGGTGGGTCCCTACGAGCAGTACTTC.

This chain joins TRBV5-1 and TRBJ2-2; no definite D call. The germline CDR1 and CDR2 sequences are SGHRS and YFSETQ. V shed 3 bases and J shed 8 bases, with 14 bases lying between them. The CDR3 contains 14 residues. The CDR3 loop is CASSSLDWMGELFF. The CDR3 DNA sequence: TGCGCCAGCAGCTCTCTAGACTGGATGGGGGAGCTGTTTTTT.

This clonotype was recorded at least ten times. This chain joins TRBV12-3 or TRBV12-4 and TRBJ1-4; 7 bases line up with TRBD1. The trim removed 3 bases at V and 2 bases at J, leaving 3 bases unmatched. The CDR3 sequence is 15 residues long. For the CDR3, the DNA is TGTGCCAGCAGTTTGGTGGACAGGACTAATGAAAAACTGTTTTTT. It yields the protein CASSLVDRTNEKLFF.

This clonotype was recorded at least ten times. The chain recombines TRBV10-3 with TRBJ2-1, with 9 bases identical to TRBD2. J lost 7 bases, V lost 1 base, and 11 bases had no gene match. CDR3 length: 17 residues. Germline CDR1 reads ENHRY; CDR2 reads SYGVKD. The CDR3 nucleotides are TGTGCCATCAGTGAGTTTAATTTAGCGGGGGACCCTAATGAGCAGTTCTTC. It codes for CAISEFNLAGDPNEQFF.

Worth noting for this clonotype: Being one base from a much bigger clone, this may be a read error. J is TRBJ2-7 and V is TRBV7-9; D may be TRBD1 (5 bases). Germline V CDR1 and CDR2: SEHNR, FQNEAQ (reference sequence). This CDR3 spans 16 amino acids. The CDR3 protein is CAGSPLGQSSSYEQYF. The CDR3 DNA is TGTGCCGGCAGCCCGCTGGGGCAGTCGAGCTCCTACGAGCAGTACTTC.

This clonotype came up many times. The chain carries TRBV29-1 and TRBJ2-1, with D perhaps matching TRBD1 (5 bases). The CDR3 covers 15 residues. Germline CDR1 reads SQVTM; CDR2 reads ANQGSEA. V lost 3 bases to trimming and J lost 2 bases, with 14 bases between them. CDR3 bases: TGCAGCGTTGAGGTCCAGGAGACAGCCTACAATGAGCAGTTCTTC. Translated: CSVEVQETAYNEQFF.